This T cell receptor (beta chain) was captured in a study of cytomegalovirus exposure and HLA in healthy donors. The CDR3 covers 15 residues. The J segment lost 6 bases and the V segment lost 2 bases, leaving 6 bases of the junction unmatched. Germline CDR1 SGHTS, CDR2 YDEGEE. This table comes from immunoSEQ multiplex PCR, and its TCRdb copy is limited to in-frame clones, with some not included. The sample shows 75,000 to 90,000 clones, roughly 94% of them seen only once. This rearrangement joins TRBV5-8 to TRBJ2-1, with 9 nucleotides matching TRBD2. Sequenced material: PBMCs. The clonotype was recovered from a woman younger than 30 in good health and CMV-seronegative. CDR3 nucleotides: TGTGCCAGCAGCTTAGCGGGCGGGAGGGTCAATGAGCAGTTCTTC. It encodes CASSLAGGRVNEQFF.